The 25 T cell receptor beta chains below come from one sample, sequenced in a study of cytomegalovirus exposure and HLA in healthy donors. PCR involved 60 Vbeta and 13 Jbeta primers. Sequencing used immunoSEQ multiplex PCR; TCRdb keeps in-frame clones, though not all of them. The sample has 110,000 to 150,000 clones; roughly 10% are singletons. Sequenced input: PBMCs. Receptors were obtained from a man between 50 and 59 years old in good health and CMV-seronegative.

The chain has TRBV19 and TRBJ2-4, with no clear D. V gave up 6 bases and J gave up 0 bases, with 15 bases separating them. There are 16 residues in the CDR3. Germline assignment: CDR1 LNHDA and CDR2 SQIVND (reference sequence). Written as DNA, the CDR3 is TGTGCCAGTAGCCCCTCGTCTTTACTAGCCAAAAACATTCAGTACTTC. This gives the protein CASSPSSLLAKNIQYF.

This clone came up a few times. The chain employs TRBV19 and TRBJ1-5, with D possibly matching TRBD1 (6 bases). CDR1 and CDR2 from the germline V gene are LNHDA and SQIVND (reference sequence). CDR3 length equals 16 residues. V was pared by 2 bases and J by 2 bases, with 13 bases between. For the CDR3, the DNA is TGTGCCAGTAGTATACAGGGGCGCCAAGGCAATCAGCCCCAGCATTTT. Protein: CASSIQGRQGNQPQHF. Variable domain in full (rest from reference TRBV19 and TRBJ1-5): DGGITQSPKYLFRKEGQNVTLSCEQNLNHDAMYWYRQDPGQGLRLIYYSQIVNDFQKGDIAEGYSVSREKKESFPLTVTSAQKNPTAFYLCASSIQGRQGNQPQHFGDGTRLSIL.

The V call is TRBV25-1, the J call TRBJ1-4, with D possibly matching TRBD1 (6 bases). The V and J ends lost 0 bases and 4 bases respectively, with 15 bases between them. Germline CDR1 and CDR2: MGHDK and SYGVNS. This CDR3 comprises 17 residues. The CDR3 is CASSEYTGGAGNEKLFF. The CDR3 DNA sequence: TGTGCCAGCAGTGAATATACGGGGGGCGCGGGTAATGAAAAACTGTTTTTT.

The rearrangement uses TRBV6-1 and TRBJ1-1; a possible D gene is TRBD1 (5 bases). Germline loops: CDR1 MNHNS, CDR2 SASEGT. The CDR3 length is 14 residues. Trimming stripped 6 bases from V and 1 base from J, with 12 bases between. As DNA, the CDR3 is TGTGCCAGCAGGGCCACAGGAGAGAACACTGAAGCTTTCTTT. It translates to CASRATGENTEAFF.

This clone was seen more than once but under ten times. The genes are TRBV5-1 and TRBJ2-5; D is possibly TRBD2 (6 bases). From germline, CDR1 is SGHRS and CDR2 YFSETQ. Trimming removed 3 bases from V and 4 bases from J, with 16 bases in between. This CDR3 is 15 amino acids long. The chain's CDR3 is CASSSQGGGAETQYF. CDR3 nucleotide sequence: TGCGCCAGCAGCTCCCAGGGTGGAGGGGCAGAGACCCAGTACTTC.

Written as DNA, the CDR3 is TGTGCCAGCAGCTTAGATCAGGGAAATGGCTACACCTTC. Its translation is CASSLDQGNGYTF. V and J are TRBV7-9 and TRBJ1-2; D is possibly TRBD1 (5 bases). This CDR3 comprises 13 residues. Germline values: CDR1 SEHNR, CDR2 FQNEAQ (reference sequence). V was clipped by 1 base and J by 6 bases, with 9 bases between them.

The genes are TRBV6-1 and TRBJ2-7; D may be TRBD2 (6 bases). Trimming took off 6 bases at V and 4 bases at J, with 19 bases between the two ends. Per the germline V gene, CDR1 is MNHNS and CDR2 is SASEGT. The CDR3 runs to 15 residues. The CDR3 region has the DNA TGTGCCAGCAGCCCATGGGGGACCGGGAGTTACGAGCAGTACTTC. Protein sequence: CASSPWGTGSYEQYF.

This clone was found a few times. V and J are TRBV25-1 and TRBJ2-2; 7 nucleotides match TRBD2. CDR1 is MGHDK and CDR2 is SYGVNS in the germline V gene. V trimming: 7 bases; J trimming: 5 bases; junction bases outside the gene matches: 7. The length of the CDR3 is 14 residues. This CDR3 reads CASTPGRVTGELFF. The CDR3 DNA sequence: TGTGCCAGCACCCCAGGGAGGGTTACCGGGGAGCTGTTTTTT. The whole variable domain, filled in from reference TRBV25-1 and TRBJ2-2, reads EADIYQTPRYLVIGTGKKITLECSQTMGHDKMYWYQQDPGMELHLIHYSYGVNSTEKGDLSSESTVSRIRTEHFPLTLESARPSHTSQYLCASTPGRVTGELFFGEGSRLTVL.

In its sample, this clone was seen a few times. The CDR3 nucleotides read TGTGCCAGCAGAGTAGGGGGACAGGGGCTGAGTAGTACTGAAGCTTTCTTT. Protein: CASRVGGQGLSSTEAFF. The genes are TRBV2 and TRBJ1-1; 10 bases match TRBD1. V was clipped by 6 bases and J by 5 bases; unmatched bases: 15. CDR3 size: 17 residues. The V gene's germline CDR1 is SNHLY and CDR2 FYNNEI.

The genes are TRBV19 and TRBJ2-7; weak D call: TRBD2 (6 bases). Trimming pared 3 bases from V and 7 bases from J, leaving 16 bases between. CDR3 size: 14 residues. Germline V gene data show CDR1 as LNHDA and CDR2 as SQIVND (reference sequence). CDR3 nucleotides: TGTGCCAGTAGTATGGGACGGGAGTCGGGTGAGCAGTACTTC. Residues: CASSMGRESGEQYF. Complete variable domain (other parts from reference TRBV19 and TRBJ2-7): DGGITQSPKYLFRKEGQNVTLSCEQNLNHDAMYWYRQDPGQGLRLIYYSQIVNDFQKGDIAEGYSVSREKKESFPLTVTSAQKNPTAFYLCASSMGRESGEQYFGPGTRLTVT.

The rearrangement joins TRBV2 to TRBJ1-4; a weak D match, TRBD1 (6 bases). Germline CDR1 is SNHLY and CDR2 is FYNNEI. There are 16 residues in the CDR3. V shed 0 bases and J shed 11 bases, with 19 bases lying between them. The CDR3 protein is CASSEAGSMGARKLFF. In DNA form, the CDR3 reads TGTGCCAGCAGTGAAGCGGGGAGTATGGGGGCACGGAAACTGTTTTTT.

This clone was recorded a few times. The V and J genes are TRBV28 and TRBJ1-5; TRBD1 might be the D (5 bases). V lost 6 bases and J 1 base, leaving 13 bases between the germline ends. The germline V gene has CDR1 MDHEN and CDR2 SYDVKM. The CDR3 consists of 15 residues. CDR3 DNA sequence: TGTGCCAGCAGCCCTGTCTCAGGGAGCAATCAGCCCCAGCATTTT. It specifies CASSPVSGSNQPQHF.

CDR3 coding DNA: TGTGCCAGCAGCTTGGGTGGCAGGGCTAACTATGGCTACACCTTC. It encodes CASSLGGRANYGYTF. The gene calls are TRBV5-4 and TRBJ1-2, with a weak D call TRBD1 (5 bases). Trimming left V 0 bases short and J 0 bases short, with 9 bases between. The CDR3 sequence is 15 residues long. Germline CDR1 reads SGHNT; CDR2 reads YYREEE (reference sequence). Drawing the rest from reference TRBV5-4 and TRBJ1-2, the complete variable domain is ETGVTQSPTHLIKTRGQQVTLRCSSQSGHNTVSWYQQALGQGPQFIFQYYREEENGRGNFPPRFSGLQFPNYSSELNVNALELDDSALYLCASSLGGRANYGYTFGSGTRLTVV.

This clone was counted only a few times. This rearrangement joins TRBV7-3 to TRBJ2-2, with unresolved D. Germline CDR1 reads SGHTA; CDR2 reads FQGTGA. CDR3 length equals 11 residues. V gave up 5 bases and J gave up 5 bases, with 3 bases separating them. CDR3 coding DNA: TGTGCCAGCAGCCCAACCGGGGAGCTGTTTTTT. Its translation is CASSPTGELFF. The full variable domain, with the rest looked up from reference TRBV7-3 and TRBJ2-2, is GAGVSQTPSNKVTEKGKYVELRCDPISGHTALYWYRQSLGQGPEFLIYFQGTGAADDSGLPNDRFFAVRPEGSVSTLKIQRTERGDSAVYLCASSPTGELFFGEGSRLTVL.

Here the CDR3 DNA reads TGCGCCAGCAGCGGGGACAGCGACGTTAACTATGGCTACACCTTC. The encoded protein is CASSGDSDVNYGYTF. The V gene is TRBV5-1, the J gene TRBJ1-2, with 7 bases that match TRBD1. In germline, CDR1 is SGHRS, CDR2 YFSETQ. Trimming removed 4 bases from V and 1 base from J; junction bases left unmatched: 7. The CDR3 is made up of 15 amino acids.

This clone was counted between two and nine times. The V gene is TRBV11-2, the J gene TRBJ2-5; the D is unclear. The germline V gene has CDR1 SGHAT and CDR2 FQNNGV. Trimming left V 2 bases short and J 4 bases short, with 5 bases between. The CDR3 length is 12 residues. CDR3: CASSLRGETQYF. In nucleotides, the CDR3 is TGTGCCAGCAGCTTACGAGGAGAGACCCAGTACTTC.

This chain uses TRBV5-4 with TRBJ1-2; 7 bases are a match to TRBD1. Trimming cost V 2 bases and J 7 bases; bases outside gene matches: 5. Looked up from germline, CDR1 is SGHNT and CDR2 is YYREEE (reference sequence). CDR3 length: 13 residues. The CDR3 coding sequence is TGTGCCAGCAGCTTAAAAGGGGGCGGTGGCTACACCTTC. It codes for CASSLKGGGGYTF. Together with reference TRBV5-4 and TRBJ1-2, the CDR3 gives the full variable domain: ETGVTQSPTHLIKTRGQQVTLRCSSQSGHNTVSWYQQALGQGPQFIFQYYREEENGRGNFPPRFSGLQFPNYSSELNVNALELDDSALYLCASSLKGGGGYTFGSGTRLTVV.

CDR3 in DNA: TGTGCCAGCCACACCGAGCGGGGGACCACAGATACGCAGTATTTT. It codes for CASHTERGTTDTQYF. This chain links TRBV2 with TRBJ2-3, with 8 bases fitting TRBD2. In germline, CDR1 is SNHLY, CDR2 FYNNEI. CDR3 length: 15 amino acids. V shed 8 bases and J 2 bases; nucleotides not matched to a gene: 9.

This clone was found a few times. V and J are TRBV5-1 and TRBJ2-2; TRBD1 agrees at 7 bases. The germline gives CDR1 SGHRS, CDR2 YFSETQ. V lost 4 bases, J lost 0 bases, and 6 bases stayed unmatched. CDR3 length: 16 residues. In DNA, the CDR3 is TGCGCCAGCAGCCCCACCGGGACAGCGAACACCGGGGAGCTGTTTTTT. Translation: CASSPTGTANTGELFF.

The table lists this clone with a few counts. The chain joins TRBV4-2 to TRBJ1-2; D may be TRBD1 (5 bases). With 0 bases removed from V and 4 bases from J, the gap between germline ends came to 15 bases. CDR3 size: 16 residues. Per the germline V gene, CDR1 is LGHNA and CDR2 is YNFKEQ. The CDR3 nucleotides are TGTGCCAGCAGCCAAGATTTCAGGGACTTTGGCTATGGCTACACCTTC. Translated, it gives CASSQDFRDFGYGYTF.

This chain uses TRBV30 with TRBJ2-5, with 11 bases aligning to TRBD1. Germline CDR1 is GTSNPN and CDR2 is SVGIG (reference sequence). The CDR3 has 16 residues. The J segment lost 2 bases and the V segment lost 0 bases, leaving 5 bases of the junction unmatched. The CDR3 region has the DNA TGTGCCTGGAGTGTAGGGGACAGGGGGTCTCAAGAGACCCAGTACTTC. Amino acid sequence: CAWSVGDRGSQETQYF. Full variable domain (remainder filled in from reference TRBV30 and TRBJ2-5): SQTIHQWPATLVQPVGSPLSLECTVEGTSNPNLYWYRQAAGRGLQLLFYSVGIGQISSEVPQNLSASRPQDRQFILSSKKLLLSDSGFYLCAWSVGDRGSQETQYFGPGTRLLVL.

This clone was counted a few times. The CDR3 region has the DNA TGTGCCAGCAGTCCCCCGAGCTCCTACGAGCAGTACTTC. It encodes CASSPPSSYEQYF. The chain combines TRBV28 with TRBJ2-7; D is unresolved. The V gene's germline CDR1 is MDHEN and CDR2 SYDVKM. Trimming shortened V by 5 bases and J by 0 bases, and 8 bases separated the two germline ends. CDR3 length equals 13 residues.

The CDR3 region is CASSEAAAGRSTDTQYF. CDR3 sequence (DNA): TGTGCCAGCAGTGAAGCGGCGGCGGGCCGGAGCACAGATACGCAGTATTTT. The J gene is TRBJ2-3, the V gene TRBV6-1; tentative D call: TRBD2 (5 bases). This CDR3 spans 17 amino acids. Looked up from germline, CDR1 is MNHNS and CDR2 is SASEGT. The ends were cut back, 0 bases at V and 0 bases at J, with 13 bases in the middle.

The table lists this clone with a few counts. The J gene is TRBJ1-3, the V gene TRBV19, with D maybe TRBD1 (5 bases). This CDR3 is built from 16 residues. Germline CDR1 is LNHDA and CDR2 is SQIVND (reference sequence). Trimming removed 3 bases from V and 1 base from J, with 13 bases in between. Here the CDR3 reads CASSIPQGHSGNTIYF. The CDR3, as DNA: TGTGCCAGTAGTATTCCGCAGGGTCATTCTGGAAACACCATATATTTT.

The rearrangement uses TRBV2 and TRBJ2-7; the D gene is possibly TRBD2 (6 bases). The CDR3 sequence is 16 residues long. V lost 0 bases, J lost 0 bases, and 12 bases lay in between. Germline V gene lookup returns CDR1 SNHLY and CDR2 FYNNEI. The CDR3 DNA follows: TGTGCCAGCAGTGAAGCAGTTAGCGGTAACTCCTACGAGCAGTACTTC. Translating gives CASSEAVSGNSYEQYF.